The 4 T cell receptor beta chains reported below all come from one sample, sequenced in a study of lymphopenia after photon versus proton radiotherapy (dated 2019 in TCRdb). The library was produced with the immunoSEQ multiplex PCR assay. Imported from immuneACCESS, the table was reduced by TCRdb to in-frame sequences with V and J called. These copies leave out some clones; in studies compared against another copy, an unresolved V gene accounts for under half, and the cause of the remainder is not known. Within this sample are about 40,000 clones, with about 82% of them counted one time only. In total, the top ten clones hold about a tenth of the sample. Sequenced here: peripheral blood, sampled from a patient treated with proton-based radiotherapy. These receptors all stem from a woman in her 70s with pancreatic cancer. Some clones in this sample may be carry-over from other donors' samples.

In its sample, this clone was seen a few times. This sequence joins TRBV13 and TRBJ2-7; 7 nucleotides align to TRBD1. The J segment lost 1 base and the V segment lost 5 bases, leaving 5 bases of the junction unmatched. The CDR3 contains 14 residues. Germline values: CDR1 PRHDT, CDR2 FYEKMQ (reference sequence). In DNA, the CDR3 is TGTGCCAGCAGCACCTGGACAGGATCCTACGAGCAGTACTTC. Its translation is CASSTWTGSYEQYF. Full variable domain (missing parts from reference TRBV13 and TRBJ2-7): AAGVIQSPRHLIKEKRETATLKCYPIPRHDTVYWYQQGPGQDPQFLISFYEKMQSDKGSIPDRFSAQQFSDYHSELNMSSLELGDSALYFCASSTWTGSYEQYFGPGTRLTVT.

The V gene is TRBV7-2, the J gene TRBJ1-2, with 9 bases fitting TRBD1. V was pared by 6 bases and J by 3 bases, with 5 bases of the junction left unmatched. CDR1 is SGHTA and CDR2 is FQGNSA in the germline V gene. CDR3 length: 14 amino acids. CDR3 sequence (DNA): TGTGCCAGCAGTTACAGGGGGCTAGACTATGGCTACACCTTC. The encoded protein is CASSYRGLDYGYTF.

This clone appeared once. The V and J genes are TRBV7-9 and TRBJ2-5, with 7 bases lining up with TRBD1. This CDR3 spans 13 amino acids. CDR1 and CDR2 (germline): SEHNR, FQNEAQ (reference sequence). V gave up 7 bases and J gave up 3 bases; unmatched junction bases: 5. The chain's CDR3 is CASKDRDEETQYF. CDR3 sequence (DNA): TGTGCCAGCAAAGACAGGGATGAAGAGACCCAGTACTTC.

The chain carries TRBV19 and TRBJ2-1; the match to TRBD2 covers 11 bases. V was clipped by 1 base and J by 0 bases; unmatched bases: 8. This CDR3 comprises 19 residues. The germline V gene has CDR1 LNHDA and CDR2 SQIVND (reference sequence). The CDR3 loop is CASSIGLAGGWSSYNEQFF. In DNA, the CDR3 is TGTGCCAGTAGTATAGGGCTAGCGGGAGGATGGAGCTCCTACAATGAGCAGTTCTTC.